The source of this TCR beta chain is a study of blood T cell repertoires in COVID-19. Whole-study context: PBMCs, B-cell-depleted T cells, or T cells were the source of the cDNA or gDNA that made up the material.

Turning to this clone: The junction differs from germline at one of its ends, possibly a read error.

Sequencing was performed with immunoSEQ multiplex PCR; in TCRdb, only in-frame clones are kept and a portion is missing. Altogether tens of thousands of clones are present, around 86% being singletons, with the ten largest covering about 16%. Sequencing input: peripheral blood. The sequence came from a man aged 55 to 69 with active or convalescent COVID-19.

CDR3 loop: CASSSPGTGTYEQYF. The DNA of the CDR3 is TGTGCCAGCTCATCACCCGGGACAGGGACCTACGAGCAGTACTTC. The rearrangement uses TRBV18 and TRBJ2-7; 9 bases align to TRBD1. Germline CDR1 KGHSH, CDR2 LQKENI. The CDR3 spans 15 residues.